This passage covers 31 T cell receptor beta chains from one sample sequenced in a study of technical replicates of blood from a handful of donors. Clones were read by immunoSEQ multiplex PCR, and TCRdb kept only the in-frame ones, dropping some. The table shows around 70,000 clones, with nearly 98% occurring only once. The sequenced sample was T cells isolated from PBMCs. The receptors come from a human donor in good health.

CDR3 residues: CASSTGQGSEPQHF. The CDR3 DNA is TGTGCCAGCAGCACGGGACAGGGGTCGGAGCCCCAGCATTTT. The J gene is TRBJ1-5, the V gene TRBV11-2; TRBD1 matches at 10 bases. Germline CDR1 is SGHAT and CDR2 is FQNNGV. V dropped 5 bases and J dropped 8; count of bases not matched to a gene: 6. This CDR3 contains 14 residues. Combining the CDR3 with reference TRBV11-2 and TRBJ1-5 gives the whole variable domain EAGVAQSPRYKIIEKRQSVAFWCNPISGHATLYWYQQILGQGPKLLIQFQNNGVVDDSQLPKDRFSAERLKGVDSTLKIQPAKLEDSAVYLCASSTGQGSEPQHFGDGTRLSIL.

This sequence joins TRBV6-5 and TRBJ2-7, with unresolved D. Germline V gives CDR1 MNHEY, CDR2 SVGAGI. V lost 1 base and J lost 2, with 3 bases in between. The CDR3 contains 12 residues. Here the CDR3 DNA reads TGTGCCAGCAGTTACTTAGCCTACGAGCAGTACTTC. It translates to CASSYLAYEQYF.

The rearrangement joins TRBV9 to TRBJ1-1, with TRBD1 as a possible D gene (5 bases). The germline V and J ends were trimmed by 0 bases and 4 bases, with 19 bases remaining between them. CDR1 and CDR2 (germline): SGDLS, YYNGEE. The CDR3 totals 17 residues. The CDR3 region has the DNA TGTGCCAGCAGCGTAGTCCAGGGTGAGGGACTGACCACTGAAGCTTTCTTT. This translates into CASSVVQGEGLTTEAFF.

The chain couples TRBV25-1 to TRBJ2-1; 14 nucleotides line up with TRBD2. CDR1 and CDR2 (germline): MGHDK, SYGVNS. CDR3 size: 17 residues. After removal of 3 bases from V and 7 bases from J, the junction contained 8 bases not matched to a gene. The CDR3 DNA reads TGTGCCAGCAGTGAGGTCGGGACTAGCGGGAGTAAGAATGAGCAGTTCTTC. Amino acids: CASSEVGTSGSKNEQFF.

The rearrangement links TRBV13 to TRBJ1-1, with TRBD1 matching 8 bases. The germline gives CDR1 PRHDT, CDR2 FYEKMQ (reference sequence). V was pared by 3 bases and J by 4 bases, with 7 bases of the junction left unmatched. The CDR3 covers 15 residues. The CDR3 DNA reads TGTGCCAGCAGCTTCCCCCAGGGGGCTGGCACTGAAGCTTTCTTT. Its protein is CASSFPQGAGTEAFF.

This chain links TRBV19 with TRBJ1-3, with D maybe TRBD1 (5 bases). CDR1 is LNHDA and CDR2 is SQIVND in the germline V gene (reference sequence). Trimming shortened V by 6 bases and J by 2 bases, and 11 bases separated the two germline ends. The CDR3 spans 14 residues. This CDR3 reads CASRVTDTGNTIYF. The CDR3 bases are TGTGCCAGTAGAGTAACGGACACTGGAAACACCATATATTTT.

V is TRBV6-5 and J is TRBJ2-1; 11 bases line up with TRBD2. There are 15 residues in the CDR3. The V and J ends lost 6 bases and 8 bases, in that order; junction bases with no gene match: 9. CDR1 is MNHEY and CDR2 is SVGAGI in the germline V gene. CDR3 nucleotide sequence: TGTGCCAGCAGGCGTACTAGCGGGAGTTATCATGAGCAGTTCTTC. As protein: CASRRTSGSYHEQFF.

V usage is TRBV7-9 and J usage is TRBJ2-1; possibly TRBD2 for D (6 bases). Germline CDR1 reads SEHNR; CDR2 reads FQNEAQ (reference sequence). With 11 bases removed from V and 0 bases from J, the gap between germline ends came to 23 bases. The CDR3 is made up of 17 amino acids. The CDR3 region is CAYGASGRFISYNEQFF. The CDR3 bases are TGTGCCTACGGGGCCAGCGGGCGTTTCATCTCCTACAATGAGCAGTTCTTC.

This clone was observed a single time. The rearrangement uses TRBV19 and TRBJ1-1; D uncertain. The CDR3 covers 12 residues. V lost 8 bases and J lost 0, with 7 bases in between. CDR1 and CDR2 from the germline V gene are LNHDA and SQIVND (reference sequence). The CDR3 DNA follows: TGTGCCAGTCTAGAGCTGAACACTGAAGCTTTCTTT. Amino acids: CASLELNTEAFF. Full variable domain (rest looked up from reference TRBV19 and TRBJ1-1): DGGITQSPKYLFRKEGQNVTLSCEQNLNHDAMYWYRQDPGQGLRLIYYSQIVNDFQKGDIAEGYSVSREKKESFPLTVTSAQKNPTAFYLCASLELNTEAFFGQGTRLTVV.

This chain links TRBV5-4 with TRBJ2-3; TRBD1 is a possible D gene (5 bases). V was trimmed by 5 bases and J by 5 bases, leaving 24 bases between them. This CDR3 spans 17 amino acids. Germline V gene sequence: CDR1 SGHNT, CDR2 YYREEE (reference sequence). CDR3 sequence: CASRPGLAEPVRDTQYF. The CDR3 DNA reads as TGTGCCAGCAGGCCAGGGCTGGCCGAGCCCGTCCGAGATACGCAGTATTTT.

CDR3 sequence reads: CASRGDRAPNGYTF. Written as DNA, the CDR3 is TGCGCCAGCAGGGGGGACAGGGCTCCTAATGGCTACACCTTC. The chain is built from TRBV10-1 and TRBJ1-2; 9 bases agree with TRBD1. CDR1 is WNHNN and CDR2 is SYGVQD in the germline V gene (reference sequence). The CDR3 has 14 residues. V lost 6 bases, J lost 6 bases, and 8 bases stayed unmatched.

The chain has TRBV4-2 and TRBJ1-3; D is uncertain. Trimming pared 1 base from V and 0 bases from J, leaving 10 bases between. CDR3 length: 16 amino acids. CDR1 is LGHNA and CDR2 is YNFKEQ in the germline V gene. CDR3 sequence (DNA): TGTGCCAGCAGCCAAGCGGTATCCCGCTCTGGAAACACCATATATTTT. It encodes CASSQAVSRSGNTIYF.

The chain is built from TRBV14 and TRBJ1-2; TRBD1 matches at 8 bases. The CDR3 runs to 15 residues. V dropped 7 bases and J dropped 0; count of bases not matched to a gene: 7. From germline, CDR1 is SGHDN and CDR2 FVKESK. CDR3 residues: CASTHKTGANYGYTF. The DNA for the CDR3 is TGTGCCAGCACCCACAAGACAGGGGCTAACTATGGCTACACCTTC. Looking up the rest from reference TRBV14 and TRBJ1-2 gives the full variable domain: EAGVTQFPSHSVIEKGQTVTLRCDPISGHDNLYWYRRVMGKEIKFLLHFVKESKQDESGMPNNRFLAERTGGTYSTLKVQPAELEDSGVYFCASTHKTGANYGYTFGSGTRLTVV.

The chain uses TRBV5-4 and TRBJ2-2; no reliable D call. The CDR3 spans 16 residues. Germline assignment: CDR1 SGHNT and CDR2 YYREEE (reference sequence). V dropped 2 bases and J dropped 0 bases, with 11 bases sitting between them. CDR3 coding DNA: TGTGCCAGCAGCTTTCCTATCGTCGCGAACACCGGGGAGCTGTTTTTT. This translates into CASSFPIVANTGELFF.

This clone was seen a single time. The rearrangement links TRBV9 to TRBJ2-3, with D perhaps TRBD2 (5 bases). V was trimmed by 1 base and J by 2 bases, leaving 14 bases between them. The CDR3 has 16 amino acids. The germline CDR1 and CDR2 sequences are SGDLS and YYNGEE. The CDR3 loop is CASSVPPEVDTDTQYF. Here the CDR3 DNA reads TGTGCCAGCAGCGTACCCCCGGAGGTCGACACAGATACGCAGTATTTT.

The chain links TRBV13 to TRBJ2-3; TRBD2 matches 13 bases. The length of the CDR3 is 17 residues. Unmatched junction bases numbered 5, after V lost 2 bases and J lost 3 bases. CDR1 and CDR2 (germline): PRHDT, FYEKMQ (reference sequence). This chain's CDR3 is CASSLLLAGGLTDTQYF. In DNA form, the CDR3 reads TGTGCCAGCAGCTTATTACTAGCGGGAGGGCTGACAGATACGCAGTATTTT. The full variable domain, its missing parts supplied by reference TRBV13 and TRBJ2-3, is AAGVIQSPRHLIKEKRETATLKCYPIPRHDTVYWYQQGPGQDPQFLISFYEKMQSDKGSIPDRFSAQQFSDYHSELNMSSLELGDSALYFCASSLLLAGGLTDTQYFGPGTRLTVL.

The chain links TRBV19 to TRBJ1-1; 7 positions agree with TRBD1. J gave up 9 bases and V 5 bases, and 12 bases lay outside the gene matches. Germline assignment: CDR1 LNHDA and CDR2 SQIVND (reference sequence). The CDR3 covers 14 residues. CDR3 coding DNA: TGTGCCAGTAGTGATATCCTCCGGGACAGAAAAGCTTTCTTT. It encodes CASSDILRDRKAFF.

V and J are TRBV6-5 and TRBJ1-3, with a tentative D call TRBD1 (5 bases). Germline-derived CDR1 and CDR2 are MNHEY and SVGAGI. The CDR3 runs 15 residues. Trimming left V 5 bases short and J 1 base short, with 12 bases between. This chain's CDR3 is CASSVQYRSGNTIYF. CDR3 DNA sequence: TGTGCCAGCAGTGTCCAATACAGGTCTGGAAACACCATATATTTT.

The V gene is TRBV21-1, the J gene TRBJ1-4. TRBV21-1 is a known pseudogene. This CDR3 is built from 11 residues. The CDR3 sequence: CASSSGEKLFF. CDR3 sequence (DNA): TGTGCCAGCAGCAGCGGGGAAAAACTGTTTTTT.

The V call is TRBV5-1, the J call TRBJ2-2; D might be TRBD2 (5 bases). Trimming took 1 base from V and 6 from J, leaving 13 bases between them. The CDR3 contains 15 residues. Germline CDR1 SGHRS, CDR2 YFSETQ. The CDR3 protein is CASSLSKLGAGELFF. The CDR3 DNA sequence: TGCGCCAGCAGCTTGTCCAAACTCGGGGCCGGGGAGCTGTTTTTT.

The chain carries TRBV19 and TRBJ1-1; 8 nucleotides align to TRBD1. This CDR3 has 15 amino acids. The V gene end was trimmed by 5 bases and the J gene end by 2 bases; junction bases not matched to a gene: 7. Germline CDR1 is LNHDA and CDR2 is SQIVND (reference sequence). The CDR3 region is CASSSDRASNTEAFF. The CDR3 nucleotides read TGTGCCAGTAGTTCGGACAGGGCTTCCAACACTGAAGCTTTCTTT.

This clone has a single count. The rearrangement uses TRBV19 and TRBJ2-3; D may be TRBD1 (6 bases). The ends were cut back, 3 bases at V and 1 base at J, with 11 bases in the middle. This CDR3 contains 15 residues. The germline V gene has CDR1 LNHDA and CDR2 SQIVND (reference sequence). CDR3 residues: CASSIGAGGTDTQYF. The DNA of the CDR3 is TGTGCCAGTAGTATCGGGGCAGGGGGCACAGATACGCAGTATTTT.

The V gene is TRBV29-1, the J gene TRBJ2-3; a possible D gene is TRBD2 (6 bases). Between the trimmed V and J ends, which lost 7 bases and 3 bases, there was a span of 17 bases. CDR1 is SQVTM and CDR2 is ANQGSEA in the germline V gene. This CDR3 is built from 14 residues. DNA of the CDR3: TGCAGCGCCTCTCCCAGCGGGCTGACAGATACGCAGTATTTT. Encoded protein: CSASPSGLTDTQYF.

V usage is TRBV5-1 and J usage is TRBJ2-1, with 7 bases identical to TRBD1. V was pared by 4 bases and J by 7 bases, with 11 bases of the junction left unmatched. The CDR3 covers 15 residues. Germline V gene lookup returns CDR1 SGHRS and CDR2 YFSETQ. The CDR3 loop is CASSVRRDRVNEQFF. The CDR3, as DNA: TGCGCCAGCAGCGTGCGCCGGGACAGAGTTAATGAGCAGTTCTTC.

The chain recombines TRBV30 with TRBJ2-1, with TRBD2 matching over 8 bases. CDR3 length equals 15 residues. The V gene end was trimmed by 0 bases and the J gene end by 2 bases; junction bases not matched to a gene: 3. Germline CDR1 GTSNPN, CDR2 SVGIG (reference sequence). The CDR3 DNA reads as TGTGCCTGGAGTGTACAACTAGCGGCCTACAATGAGCAGTTCTTC. Translating gives CAWSVQLAAYNEQFF.

This clone appeared once. V usage is TRBV5-1 and J usage is TRBJ2-5; 9 nucleotides line up with TRBD1. The CDR3 sequence is 14 residues long. Germline CDR1 SGHRS, CDR2 YFSETQ. V lost 4 bases, J lost 2 bases, and 3 bases stayed unmatched. CDR3 protein: CASSIGQGQETQYF. CDR3 sequence (DNA): TGCGCCAGCAGCATAGGACAGGGGCAAGAGACCCAGTACTTC.

This rearrangement joins TRBV27 to TRBJ2-7; D gene uncertain. Trimming pared 0 bases from V and 2 bases from J, leaving 8 bases between. The CDR3 runs to 14 residues. CDR1 and CDR2 from the germline V gene are MNHEY and SMNVEV (reference sequence). CDR3 protein: CASSLSLLAYEQYF. Here the CDR3 DNA reads TGTGCCAGCAGTTTATCCCTGCTAGCCTACGAGCAGTACTTC.

The rearrangement links TRBV30 to TRBJ2-7, with TRBD2 matching 11 bases. The junction had 8 bases not matched to a gene; V was cut back by 3 bases and J by 4 bases. The CDR3 extends over 15 amino acids. Germline V gene data show CDR1 as GTSNPN and CDR2 as SVGIG (reference sequence). This chain's CDR3 is CAWSLQLAGAYEQYF. The DNA of the CDR3 is TGTGCCTGGAGCCTTCAACTAGCGGGGGCGTACGAGCAGTACTTC.

The chain links TRBV4-2 to TRBJ2-1; 11 bases match TRBD2. Unmatched junction bases numbered 10, after V lost 0 bases and J lost 0 bases. Germline V gives CDR1 LGHNA, CDR2 YNFKEQ. This CDR3 spans 20 amino acids. The CDR3 DNA sequence: TGTGCCAGCAGCCAAGATAATTCGGCTAGCGGGAGGATCTCCTACAATGAGCAGTTCTTC. It specifies CASSQDNSASGRISYNEQFF.

The rearrangement uses TRBV10-3 and TRBJ2-5; D is undetermined. In germline, CDR1 is ENHRY, CDR2 SYGVKD. The CDR3 totals 13 residues. V gave up 5 bases and J gave up 2 bases, with 9 bases separating them. The CDR3 DNA reads TGTGCCATCAGTTGGGCTTTACAAGAGACCCAGTACTTC. It specifies CAISWALQETQYF.

This clone was observed once. This chain connects TRBV5-6 to TRBJ2-3, with 8 bases lining up with TRBD2. Trimming removed 2 bases from V and 6 bases from J; junction bases left unmatched: 5. CDR1 is SGHDT and CDR2 is YYEEEE in the germline V gene. The CDR3 contains 14 residues. The CDR3 loop is CASSLSGSQDTQYF. CDR3 DNA: TGTGCCAGCAGCTTAAGCGGGAGCCAGGATACGCAGTATTTT.